This record looks at one T cell receptor (beta chain) sequence and its context. Its antigen remains unknown. The sequence runs out 3 residues before the end of the CDR3; the remainder is reconstructed from the germline J gene. Of CVID subjects, roughly 15 were female and approximately 31 male, mean age about 40. Blood came from CVID subjects not ill and not taking immunomodulatory or immunosuppressive medication. These data originate in a study of T cell clonality in common variable immunodeficiency. J gave up 5 bases and V 3 bases, and 6 bases lay outside the gene matches. This CDR3 spans 15 amino acids. Germline CDR1 reads SGHTA; CDR2 reads FQGNSA. The table came from immunoSEQ multiplex PCR; TCRdb's copy has only in-frame clones and leaves some out. This sample has approximately 21,000 clones, each found more than once. Study-wide findings and caveats: Repertoire-complication correlations in CVID were limited by patient heterogeneity. Fewer TCRbeta clones were shared among CVID subjects than controls. Common variable immunodeficiency TCR beta sequences reportedly had fewer deletions and N-nucleotide insertions.

The J gene is TRBJ1-2, the V gene TRBV7-2, with 10 bases aligning to TRBD1. This sequence was found in a human donor with common variable immunodeficiency. The sample taken for sequencing was peripheral blood mononuclear cells. CDR3 bases read: TGTGCCAGCAGCTTGGGGACAGGGGCTTCTTATGGC. As protein: CASSLGTGASYG. The entire CDR3 protein reads CASSLGTGASYGYTF.